This passage covers 22 T cell receptor beta chains from one sample sequenced in a study of blood T cell repertoires in COVID-19. Libraries were prepared by immunoSEQ multiplex PCR; TCRdb keeps only in-frame clonotypes and omits some of them. The data show 490,000 or so clones, roughly nine tenths seen once. The sequenced material came from PBMCs or T cells enriched from blood (not recorded which). Every receptor here comes from a woman aged 60-75 years who had recovered from COVID-19.

The V and J genes are TRBV2 and TRBJ1-4; 7 nucleotides agree with TRBD1. CDR3 length: 13 residues. Germline CDR1 is SNHLY and CDR2 is FYNNEI. V lost 5 bases to trimming and J lost 7 bases; unmatched junction nucleotides: 4. The CDR3 region is CASSRTGSEKLFF. The DNA for the CDR3 is TGTGCCAGCAGTCGGACAGGAAGTGAAAAACTGTTTTTT. Supplemented by reference TRBV2 and TRBJ1-4, the full variable domain reads EPEVTQTPSHQVTQMGQEVILRCVPISNHLYFYWYRQILGQKVEFLVSFYNNEISEKSEIFDDQFSVERPDGSNFTLKIRSTKLEDSAMYFCASSRTGSEKLFFGSGTQLSVL.

The chain recombines TRBV15 with TRBJ1-5; D not resolved. Per the germline V gene, CDR1 is LNHNV and CDR2 is YYDKDF (reference sequence). CDR3 length: 13 amino acids. V lost 0 bases and J lost 7, with 7 bases in between. The CDR3 here is CATSRERHQPQHF. DNA of the CDR3: TGTGCCACCAGCAGAGAGCGTCACCAGCCCCAGCATTTT.

The V and J genes are TRBV21-1 and TRBJ2-5; TRBD2 is the table's D call, not checked against the DNA. TRBV21-1 is a pseudogene. CDR3 size: 14 residues. This CDR3 is CASSKSPEYGTQYF. CDR3 bases: TGTGCCAGCAGCAAAAGCCCTGAATACGGGACCCAGTACTTC.

On this clone itself: This sample also contains other DNA sequences that code for the same CDR3. V is TRBV3-1 (or the pseudogene TRBV3-2) and J is TRBJ1-1; D possibly corresponds to TRBD1 (6 bases). Germline-derived CDR1 and CDR2 are LGHDT and YNNKEL (reference sequence). The CDR3 sequence is 15 residues long. The V and J ends lost 4 bases and 2 bases respectively, with 14 bases between them. CDR3 protein: CASSRSQGRNTEAFF. The CDR3 nucleotides are TGTGCCAGCAGCCGGTCGCAGGGGCGCAACACTGAAGCTTTCTTT.

This clone was seen only a few times. The rearrangement uses TRBV7-2 and TRBJ2-1; TRBD1 might be the D (6 bases). The CDR3 is made up of 13 amino acids. Germline V lookup: CDR1 SGHTA, CDR2 FQGNSA. Trimming removed 2 bases from V and 5 bases from J, with 7 bases in between. The DNA for the CDR3 is TGTGCCAGCAGCTTAAACAGGGACAATGAGCAGTTCTTC. Translation: CASSLNRDNEQFF.

The rearrangement links TRBV9 to TRBJ2-1; 12 bases match TRBD2. Per the germline V gene, CDR1 is SGDLS and CDR2 is YYNGEE. The J segment lost 0 bases and the V segment lost 2 bases, leaving 9 bases of the junction unmatched. This CDR3 is built from 19 residues. The CDR3 sequence is CASSVPTSGGEGSYNEQFF. For the CDR3, the DNA is TGTGCCAGCAGCGTTCCGACTAGCGGGGGCGAAGGCTCCTACAATGAGCAGTTCTTC.

The chain recombines TRBV4-1 with TRBJ2-1; the match to TRBD1 covers 7 bases. With 2 bases clipped from V and 3 bases from J, the junction kept 7 bases outside the gene matches. The CDR3 sequence is 16 residues long. CDR1 MGHRA and CDR2 YSYEKL come from the germline V gene. The CDR3 DNA is TGCGCCAGCAGCCAACAACCGGGACAGAACTACAATGAGCAGTTCTTC. Protein: CASSQQPGQNYNEQFF.

This clone was detected only a few times. V and J are TRBV19 and TRBJ1-2, with D unclear. The CDR3 runs 16 residues. V was clipped by 4 bases and J by 4 bases, with 19 bases between them. Germline values: CDR1 LNHDA, CDR2 SQIVND (reference sequence). The CDR3 DNA reads as TGTGCCAGTAGTAAGGCCCCCCCCGGCCCGGGCTATGGCTACACCTTC. The encoded protein is CASSKAPPGPGYGYTF.

The gene calls are TRBV4-2 and TRBJ2-7, with D perhaps matching TRBD1 (6 bases). The V gene's germline CDR1 is LGHNA and CDR2 YNFKEQ. Trimming pared 3 bases from V and 5 bases from J, leaving 11 bases between. The CDR3 loop spans 13 amino acids. Here the CDR3 DNA reads TGTGCCAGCAGCCACCTTCAGGGGAACGAGCAGTACTTC. Encoded protein: CASSHLQGNEQYF.

The CDR3 sequence: CASRAGGYNEQFF. The CDR3 region has the DNA TGCGCCAGCAGAGCGGGGGGCTACAATGAGCAGTTCTTC. V usage is TRBV4-1 and J usage is TRBJ2-1, with TRBD2 matching over 9 bases. There are 13 residues in the CDR3. The junction had 0 bases not matched to a gene; V was cut back by 6 bases and J by 3 bases. Germline loops: CDR1 MGHRA, CDR2 YSYEKL.

V and J are TRBV4-2 and TRBJ1-5; a weak D match, TRBD1 (5 bases). V was shortened by 0 bases and J by 10 bases, with 16 bases between the two germline ends. CDR3 length equals 15 residues. CDR1 is LGHNA, CDR2 YNFKEQ, per germline. CDR3 region: CASSQDRAGSRPQHF. As DNA, the CDR3 is TGTGCCAGCAGCCAAGACAGGGCCGGGAGTAGACCCCAGCATTTT.

The V call is TRBV10-3, the J call TRBJ2-3, with D maybe TRBD1 (6 bases). Germline CDR1 ENHRY, CDR2 SYGVKD. The CDR3 spans 15 residues. The V gene lost 3 bases and the J gene lost 2 bases, with 12 bases spanning the gap. Here the CDR3 DNA reads TGTGCCATCAGTGAAGAGGGGGACCCCACAGATACGCAGTATTTT. This translates into CAISEEGDPTDTQYF.

This clone has only a few counts. The genes are TRBV30 and TRBJ1-2; no clear D gene. The CDR3 runs 15 residues. Trimming took 2 bases from V and 7 from J, leaving 20 bases between them. Germline CDR1 GTSNPN, CDR2 SVGIG (reference sequence). This chain's CDR3 is CAWSHGNGEEGGYTF. CDR3 bases: TGTGCCTGGAGTCACGGGAACGGGGAGGAAGGTGGCTACACCTTC.

The chain recombines TRBV2 with TRBJ2-7, with D perhaps matching TRBD1 (6 bases). This CDR3 has 15 residues. Germline V gene data show CDR1 as SNHLY and CDR2 as FYNNEI. Trimming removed 4 bases from V and 2 bases from J, with 15 bases in between. The CDR3: CASSVEQGSTYEQYV. The CDR3 DNA reads as TGTGCCAGCAGTGTGGAACAGGGTTCTACCTACGAGCAGTACGTC.

Worth noting for this clone: An end of the junction differs from the germline gene, which may be a read error. V and J are TRBV6-1 and TRBJ2-5, with 10 bases identical to TRBD1. The CDR3 is 14 residues long. From germline, CDR1 is MNHNS and CDR2 SASEGT. The CDR3 spells CASSEGQGGETQYF. The CDR3 DNA is TGTGCCAGCAGCGAAGGACAGGGGGGGGAGACCCAGTACTTC.

The chain is built from TRBV7-9 and TRBJ1-1; TRBD1 aligns across 8 bases. J gave up 8 bases and V 5 bases, and 10 bases lay outside the gene matches. Germline values: CDR1 SEHNR, CDR2 FQNEAQ (reference sequence). CDR3 size: 14 residues. CDR3 sequence reads: CASSHGTGGAEAFF. The CDR3 DNA follows: TGTGCCAGCAGCCATGGGACAGGTGGGGCCGAAGCTTTCTTT.

The chain links TRBV6-5 to TRBJ1-6; possible D gene TRBD1, 6 bases. This CDR3 has 15 residues. Trimming left V 2 bases short and J 10 bases short, with 15 bases between. In germline, CDR1 is MNHEY, CDR2 SVGAGI. The chain's CDR3 is CASSYSRGQGSPLHF. CDR3 sequence (DNA): TGTGCCAGCAGTTACAGCAGGGGCCAAGGATCACCCCTCCACTTT.

The chain is built from TRBV7-9 and TRBJ1-2; tentative D call: TRBD1 (6 bases). The V and J ends lost 5 bases and 3 bases respectively, with 13 bases between them. This CDR3 contains 14 residues. Germline V gene data show CDR1 as SEHNR and CDR2 as FQNEAQ (reference sequence). DNA for the CDR3: TGTGCCAGCAGCCGGGACACTCATTACTATGGCTACACCTTC. The encoded protein is CASSRDTHYYGYTF. The variable domain in full, with the rest retrieved from reference TRBV7-9 and TRBJ1-2, is DTGVSQNPRHKITKRGQNVTFRCDPISEHNRLYWYRQTLGQGPEFLTYFQNEAQLEKSRLLSDRFSAERPKGSFSTLEIQRTEQGDSAMYLCASSRDTHYYGYTFGSGTRLTVV.

The chain combines TRBV2 with TRBJ2-5, with D tentatively TRBD2 (7 bases). CDR1 SNHLY and CDR2 FYNNEI come from the germline V gene. Deletions cut 8 bases from V and 5 bases from J, with 21 bases between. The CDR3 is 15 residues long. CDR3 sequence: CASVDGGAGRETQYF. The CDR3 DNA reads TGTGCCAGCGTTGATGGGGGGGCAGGAAGGGAGACCCAGTACTTC. The variable domain in full, with the rest retrieved from reference TRBV2 and TRBJ2-5, is EPEVTQTPSHQVTQMGQEVILRCVPISNHLYFYWYRQILGQKVEFLVSFYNNEISEKSEIFDDQFSVERPDGSNFTLKIRSTKLEDSAMYFCASVDGGAGRETQYFGPGTRLLVL.

V usage is TRBV4-1 and J usage is TRBJ1-5, with D unclear. V was pared by 1 base and J by 4 bases, with 11 bases between. This CDR3 comprises 15 residues. Germline assignment: CDR1 MGHRA and CDR2 YSYEKL. The CDR3 here is CASSQGTKGNQPQHF. The CDR3, as DNA: TGCGCCAGCAGCCAAGGGACTAAGGGTAATCAGCCCCAGCATTTT.

V gene TRBV5-1 combines with J gene TRBJ1-3; TRBD1 might be the D (5 bases). This CDR3 comprises 14 residues. Germline V gene lookup returns CDR1 SGHRS and CDR2 YFSETQ. Trimming took off 4 bases at V and 4 bases at J, with 12 bases between the two ends. In DNA form, the CDR3 reads TGCGCCAGCAGCGACAGTGTGACCGGAAACACCATATATTTT. The encoded protein is CASSDSVTGNTIYF.

The V and J genes are TRBV6-2 or TRBV6-3 and TRBJ1-1, with D maybe TRBD1 (5 bases). V was cut by 6 bases and J by 4 bases, with 15 bases left in between. Germline loops: CDR1 MNHEY, CDR2 SVGEGT. CDR3 length: 14 amino acids. The CDR3 bases are TGTGCCAGCAGCAACGGGGGAATGTTCACTGAAGCTTTCTTT. Translating gives CASSNGGMFTEAFF.